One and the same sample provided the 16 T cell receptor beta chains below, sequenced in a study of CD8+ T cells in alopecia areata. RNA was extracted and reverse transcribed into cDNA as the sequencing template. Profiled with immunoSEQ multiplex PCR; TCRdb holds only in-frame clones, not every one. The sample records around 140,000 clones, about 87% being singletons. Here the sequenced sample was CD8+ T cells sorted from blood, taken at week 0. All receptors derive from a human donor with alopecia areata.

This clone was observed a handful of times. DNA of the CDR3: TGCGCCAGCAGCCAAGATCCGTTGGGACAAGAGACCCAGTACTTC. This sequence encodes CASSQDPLGQETQYF. The chain joins TRBV4-1 to TRBJ2-5, with D uncertain. CDR1 MGHRA and CDR2 YSYEKL come from the germline V gene. The V and J ends lost 0 bases and 2 bases respectively, with 10 bases between them. This CDR3 has 15 amino acids.

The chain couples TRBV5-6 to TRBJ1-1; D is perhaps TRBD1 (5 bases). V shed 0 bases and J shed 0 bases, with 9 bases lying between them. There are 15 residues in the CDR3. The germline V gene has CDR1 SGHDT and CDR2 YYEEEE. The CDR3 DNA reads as TGTGCCAGCAGCTTGGGGGGCCACCTGAACACTGAAGCTTTCTTT. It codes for CASSLGGHLNTEAFF.

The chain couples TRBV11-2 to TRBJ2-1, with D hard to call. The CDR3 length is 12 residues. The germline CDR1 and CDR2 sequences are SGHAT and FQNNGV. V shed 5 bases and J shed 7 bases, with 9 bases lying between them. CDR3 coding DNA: TGTGCCAGCAGCCAGCCTGGTAATGAGCAGTTCTTC. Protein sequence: CASSQPGNEQFF.

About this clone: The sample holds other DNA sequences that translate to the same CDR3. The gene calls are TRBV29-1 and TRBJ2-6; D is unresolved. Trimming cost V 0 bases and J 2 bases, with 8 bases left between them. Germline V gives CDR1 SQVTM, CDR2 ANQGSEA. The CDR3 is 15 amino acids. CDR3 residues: CSVEDSTAGANVLTF. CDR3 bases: TGCAGCGTTGAAGACAGCACTGCTGGGGCCAACGTCCTGACTTTC.

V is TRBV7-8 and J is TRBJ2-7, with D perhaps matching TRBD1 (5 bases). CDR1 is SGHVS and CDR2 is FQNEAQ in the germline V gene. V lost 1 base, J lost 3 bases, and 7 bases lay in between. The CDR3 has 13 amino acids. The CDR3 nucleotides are TGTGCCAGCAGCTTAGAAGGGGTCTACGAGCAGTACTTC. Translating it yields CASSLEGVYEQYF.

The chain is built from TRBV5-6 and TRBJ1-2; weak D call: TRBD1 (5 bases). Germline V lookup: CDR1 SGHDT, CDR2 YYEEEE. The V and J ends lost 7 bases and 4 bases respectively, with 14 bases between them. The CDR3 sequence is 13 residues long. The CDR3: CASHPRGIYGYTF. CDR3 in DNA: TGTGCCAGCCACCCTCGGGGGATCTATGGCTACACCTTC.

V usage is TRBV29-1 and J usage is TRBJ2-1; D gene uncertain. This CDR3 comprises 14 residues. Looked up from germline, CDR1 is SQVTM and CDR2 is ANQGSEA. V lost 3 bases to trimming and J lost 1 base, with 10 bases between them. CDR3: CSVEFQASYNEQFF. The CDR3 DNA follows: TGCAGCGTTGAGTTCCAGGCGTCCTACAATGAGCAGTTCTTC.

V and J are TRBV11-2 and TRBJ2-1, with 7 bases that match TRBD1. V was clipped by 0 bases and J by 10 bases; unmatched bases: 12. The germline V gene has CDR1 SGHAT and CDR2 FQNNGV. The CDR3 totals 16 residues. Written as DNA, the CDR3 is TGTGCCAGCAGCTTAGATGGGATGGGGGACAGTGGGGAGCAGTTCTTC. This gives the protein CASSLDGMGDSGEQFF. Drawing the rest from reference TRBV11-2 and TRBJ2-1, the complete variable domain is EAGVAQSPRYKIIEKRQSVAFWCNPISGHATLYWYQQILGQGPKLLIQFQNNGVVDDSQLPKDRFSAERLKGVDSTLKIQPAKLEDSAVYLCASSLDGMGDSGEQFFGPGTRLTVL.

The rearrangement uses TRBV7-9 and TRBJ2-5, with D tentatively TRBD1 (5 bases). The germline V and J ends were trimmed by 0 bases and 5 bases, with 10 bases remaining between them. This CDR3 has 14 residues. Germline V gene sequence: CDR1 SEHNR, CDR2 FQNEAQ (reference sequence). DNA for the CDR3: TGTGCCAGCAGCTTAGCCCAGGGCGTGGAGACCCAGTACTTC. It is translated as CASSLAQGVETQYF.

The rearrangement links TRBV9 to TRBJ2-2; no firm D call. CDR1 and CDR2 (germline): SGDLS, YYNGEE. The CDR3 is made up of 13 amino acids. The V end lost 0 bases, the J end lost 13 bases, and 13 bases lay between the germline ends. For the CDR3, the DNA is TGTGCCAGCAGCGTAGGCAATATCGGATCGCTGTTTTTT. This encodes CASSVGNIGSLFF.

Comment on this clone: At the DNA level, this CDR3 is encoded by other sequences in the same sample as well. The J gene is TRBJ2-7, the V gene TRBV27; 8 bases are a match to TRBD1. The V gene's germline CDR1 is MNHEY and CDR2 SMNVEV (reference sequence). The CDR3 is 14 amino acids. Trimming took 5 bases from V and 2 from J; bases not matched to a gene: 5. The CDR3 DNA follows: TGTGCCAGCAGTATCGGGACAGGAGCCTACGAGCAGTACTTC. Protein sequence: CASSIGTGAYEQYF.

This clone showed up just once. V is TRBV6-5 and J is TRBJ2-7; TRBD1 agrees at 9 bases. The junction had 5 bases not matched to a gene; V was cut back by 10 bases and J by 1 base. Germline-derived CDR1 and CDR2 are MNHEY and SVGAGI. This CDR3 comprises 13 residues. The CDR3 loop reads CAIGQGLSYEQYF. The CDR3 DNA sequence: TGTGCCATAGGACAGGGGCTATCCTACGAGCAGTACTTC.

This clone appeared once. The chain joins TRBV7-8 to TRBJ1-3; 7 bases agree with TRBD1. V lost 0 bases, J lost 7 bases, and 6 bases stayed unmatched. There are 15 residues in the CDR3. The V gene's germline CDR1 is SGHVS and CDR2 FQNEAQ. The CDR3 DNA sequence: TGTGCCAGCAGCTTAGCCGGGACAGTCGCGAACACCATATATTTT. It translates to CASSLAGTVANTIYF. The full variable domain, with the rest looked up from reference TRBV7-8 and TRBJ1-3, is GAGVSQSPRYKVAKRGQDVALRCDPISGHVSLFWYQQALGQGPEFLTYFQNEAQLDKSGLPSDRFFAERPEGSVSTLKIQRTQQEDSAVYLCASSLAGTVANTIYFGEGSWLTVV.

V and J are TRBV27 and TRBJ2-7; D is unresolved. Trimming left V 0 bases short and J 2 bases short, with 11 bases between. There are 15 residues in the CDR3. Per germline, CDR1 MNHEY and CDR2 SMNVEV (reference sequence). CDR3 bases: TGTGCCAGCAGTTTATCCCTAATTAACACCTACGAGCAGTACTTC. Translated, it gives CASSLSLINTYEQYF.

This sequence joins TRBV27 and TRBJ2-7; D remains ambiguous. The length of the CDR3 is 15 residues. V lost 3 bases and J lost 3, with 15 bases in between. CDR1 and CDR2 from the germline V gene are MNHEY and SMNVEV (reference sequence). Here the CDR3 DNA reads TGTGCCAGCAGTTTTTTAGGCAACGGCGACTACGAGCAGTACTTC. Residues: CASSFLGNGDYEQYF.

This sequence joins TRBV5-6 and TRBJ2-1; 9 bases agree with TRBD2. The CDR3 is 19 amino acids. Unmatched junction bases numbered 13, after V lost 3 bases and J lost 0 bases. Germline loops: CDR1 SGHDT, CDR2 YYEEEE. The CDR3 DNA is TGTGCCAGCAGCTCTCAAGACGGACTAGCGCCGAGCTCCTACAATGAGCAGTTCTTC. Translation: CASSSQDGLAPSSYNEQFF. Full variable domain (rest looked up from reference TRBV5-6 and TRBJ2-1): DAGVTQSPTHLIKTRGQQVTLRCSPKSGHDTVSWYQQALGQGPQFIFQYYEEEERQRGNFPDRFSGHQFPNYSSELNVNALLLGDSALYLCASSSQDGLAPSSYNEQFFGPGTRLTVL.